This T cell receptor beta chain was identified during a study of cytomegalovirus exposure and HLA in healthy donors. Use of 60 Vbeta and 13 Jbeta primers characterized the PCR. Sequencing was performed with immunoSEQ multiplex PCR; in TCRdb, only in-frame clones are kept and a portion is missing. The table has approximately 79,000 clones, under 80% seen once. Overall study findings and caveats: What was likely a sequencing artifact was a cluster of highly shared sequence variants.

Germline loops: CDR1 SGHTA, CDR2 FQGTGA. J lost 7 bases, V lost 1 base, and 7 bases had no gene match. The CDR3 loop spans 15 amino acids. On this clone itself: Its antigen is not known.

This chain uses TRBV7-3 with TRBJ2-1, with TRBD1 identical over 7 bases. This clonotype was sampled from a male donor in good health and CMV-seropositive. Sequencing was performed on PBMCs. The CDR3 region is CASSLRGTAKNEQFF. DNA for the CDR3: TGTGCCAGCAGCTTAAGAGGGACAGCTAAAAATGAGCAGTTCTTC.